This passage covers 26 T cell receptor beta chains from one sample sequenced in a study of cytomegalovirus exposure and HLA in healthy donors. 13 Jbeta primers and 60 Vbeta primers were used for the PCR. Data came from immunoSEQ multiplex PCR; TCRdb stores just in-frame clones and leaves some out. The sample includes 110,000 to 150,000 clones, around 82% seen only once; the top ten take almost 7%. The sequenced sample was PBMCs. Receptor source: a man aged 35 to 55 in good health and CMV-seropositive.

Concerning this clone: Other DNA sequences in the same sample also yield this CDR3. The V call is TRBV30, the J call TRBJ1-5; D may be TRBD1 (5 bases). The germline CDR1 and CDR2 sequences are GTSNPN and SVGIG (reference sequence). V was cut by 2 bases and J by 2 bases, with 7 bases left in between. This CDR3 spans 13 amino acids. The CDR3 loop is CAWSPGGNQPQHF. The CDR3 DNA sequence: TGTGCCTGGAGTCCGGGGGGCAATCAGCCCCAGCATTTT. The full variable domain, its missing parts supplied by reference TRBV30 and TRBJ1-5, is SQTIHQWPATLVQPVGSPLSLECTVEGTSNPNLYWYRQAAGRGLQLLFYSVGIGQISSEVPQNLSASRPQDRQFILSSKKLLLSDSGFYLCAWSPGGNQPQHFGDGTRLSIL.

This clone was picked up one time. This chain links TRBV27 with TRBJ1-6, with D perhaps TRBD1 (6 bases). The germline gives CDR1 MNHEY, CDR2 SMNVEV (reference sequence). The CDR3 extends over 17 amino acids. With 3 bases removed from V and 7 bases from J, the gap between germline ends came to 19 bases. CDR3 sequence: CASSFLGGPTRNSPLHF. The CDR3 bases are TGTGCCAGCAGTTTCCTGGGGGGGCCCACCCGGAATTCACCCCTCCACTTT.

This clone has a handful of counts. V usage is TRBV2 and J usage is TRBJ2-5, with D perhaps matching TRBD2 (5 bases). The germline gives CDR1 SNHLY, CDR2 FYNNEI. This CDR3 region has 13 residues. Trimming left V 6 bases short and J 3 bases short, with 11 bases between. The CDR3 nucleotides read TGTGCCAGCAGGGGGAGCGGCAAAGAGACCCAGTACTTC. Translation gives CASRGSGKETQYF.

The chain joins TRBV27 to TRBJ1-1; 7 bases align to TRBD1. The CDR3 contains 15 residues. V lost 6 bases and J lost 11; bases outside the gene matches: 18. CDR1 and CDR2 from the germline V gene are MNHEY and SMNVEV (reference sequence). This chain's CDR3 is CASRLLWDSLESAFF. The CDR3 DNA reads as TGTGCCAGCAGGCTTCTATGGGACAGCCTCGAATCGGCTTTCTTT.

CDR3 nucleotides: TGTGCCAGCAGCCCCCGGGGTGGAGGCAATCAGCCCCAGCATTTT. Translation gives CASSPRGGGNQPQHF. The chain combines TRBV9 with TRBJ1-5, with D unresolved. Trimming cost V 4 bases and J 2 bases, with 13 bases left between them. CDR1 is SGDLS and CDR2 is YYNGEE in the germline V gene. The CDR3 spans 15 residues.

The table lists this clone with a count of one. The chain employs TRBV7-2 and TRBJ2-7; no clear D. CDR3 length: 13 amino acids. Trimming stripped 1 base from V and 3 bases from J, with 7 bases between. The germline V gene encodes CDR1 SGHTA and CDR2 FQGNSA. CDR3 loop: CASSLVLDYEQYF. As DNA, the CDR3 is TGTGCCAGCAGCTTAGTACTCGACTACGAGCAGTACTTC.

In nucleotides, the CDR3 is TGCGCCAGCAGCCAAGAGGCGGCAGGGTTGGATCAGCCCCAGCATTTT. Translating it yields CASSQEAAGLDQPQHF. The rearrangement links TRBV4-3 to TRBJ1-5; perhaps TRBD1 as D (5 bases). The CDR3 is 16 residues long. Germline-derived CDR1 and CDR2 are LGHNA and YSLEER. Trimming stripped 0 bases from V and 5 bases from J, with 14 bases between.

This chain links TRBV12-5 with TRBJ2-2, with 9 nucleotides matching TRBD1. The germline gives CDR1 LGHNT, CDR2 FRNRAP. V shed 6 bases and J 6 bases; nucleotides not matched to a gene: 11. The CDR3 covers 16 residues. CDR3 amino acids: CASGYPRQGGPGELFF. For the CDR3, the DNA is TGTGCTAGTGGCTACCCCAGACAGGGGGGCCCCGGGGAGCTGTTTTTT.

The V gene is TRBV5-6, the J gene TRBJ2-2; TRBD2 matches 9 bases. The trim removed 2 bases at V and 10 bases at J, leaving 9 bases unmatched. The CDR3 has 15 amino acids. Germline CDR1 is SGHDT and CDR2 is YYEEEE. CDR3 amino acids: CASSFGTSPLVELFF. DNA of the CDR3: TGTGCCAGCAGCTTCGGGACTAGCCCTCTTGTGGAGCTGTTTTTT.

This chain connects TRBV5-1 to TRBJ2-1, with 10 nucleotides matching TRBD2. The CDR3 is 18 residues long. Germline CDR1 SGHRS, CDR2 YFSETQ. The trim removed 0 bases at V and 10 bases at J, leaving 16 bases unmatched. This CDR3 reads CASSLAGGLAGARREQFF. In nucleotides, the CDR3 is TGCGCCAGCAGCTTGGCCGGAGGCCTAGCGGGAGCCAGGCGGGAGCAGTTCTTC.

The DNA for the CDR3 is TGTGCCATCAGCATGCTCGGGGGAAGCTATGGCTACACCTTC. Encoded protein: CAISMLGGSYGYTF. This chain uses TRBV10-3 with TRBJ1-2; TRBD1 might be the D (5 bases). From germline, CDR1 is ENHRY and CDR2 SYGVKD. This CDR3 comprises 14 residues. Trimming took off 6 bases at V and 4 bases at J, with 15 bases between the two ends.

The V and J genes are TRBV7-9 and TRBJ2-3; possible D gene TRBD2, 5 bases. The CDR3 contains 17 residues. With 1 base removed from V and 1 base from J, the gap between germline ends came to 15 bases. Germline-derived CDR1 and CDR2 are SEHNR and FQNEAQ (reference sequence). CDR3 sequence reads: CASSLGVGERGTDTQYF. CDR3 bases: TGTGCCAGCAGCTTAGGGGTCGGGGAACGGGGCACAGATACGCAGTATTTT.

V gene TRBV6-6 combines with J gene TRBJ1-5, with 8 bases fitting TRBD1. In germline, CDR1 is MNHNY, CDR2 SVGAGI (reference sequence). This CDR3 is 15 amino acids long. The V segment lost 5 bases and the J segment 5 bases; nucleotides outside the gene matches: 8. The CDR3: CASSDQGAPDQPQHF. Written as DNA, the CDR3 is TGTGCCAGCAGTGACCAGGGGGCGCCGGATCAGCCCCAGCATTTT.

This sequence joins TRBV27 and TRBJ2-7; 9 bases match TRBD2. CDR1 and CDR2 (germline): MNHEY, SMNVEV (reference sequence). The CDR3 consists of 15 residues. V lost 2 bases and J lost 4; bases outside the gene matches: 6. The CDR3: CASSLKAAGGYEQYF. DNA of the CDR3: TGTGCCAGCAGTTTAAAGGCCGCGGGAGGGTACGAGCAGTACTTC.

V and J are TRBV15 and TRBJ1-4; TRBD1 matches 12 bases. From germline, CDR1 is LNHNV and CDR2 YYDKDF (reference sequence). V shed 5 bases, J shed 8 bases, and the junction held 12 bases outside the gene matches. The CDR3 extends over 17 amino acids. The CDR3: CATSEPGQGAVNEKLFF. The CDR3 DNA is TGTGCCACCAGCGAACCGGGACAGGGGGCGGTAAACGAAAAACTGTTTTTT. Filled out from reference TRBV15 and TRBJ1-4, the complete variable domain reads DAMVIQNPRYQVTQFGKPVTLSCSQTLNHNVMYWYQQKSSQAPKLLFHYYDKDFNNEADTPDNFQSRRPNTSFCFLDIRSPGLGDTAMYLCATSEPGQGAVNEKLFFGSGTQLSVL.

Regarding this clone: At the DNA level, this CDR3 is encoded by other sequences in the same sample as well. The chain recombines TRBV27 with TRBJ1-2; D gene unclear. Germline lookup yields CDR1 MNHEY and CDR2 SMNVEV (reference sequence). This CDR3 is built from 12 residues. Trimming stripped 6 bases from V and 2 bases from J, with 7 bases between. Written as DNA, the CDR3 is TGTGCCAGCAGATCGGGGAACTATGGCTACACCTTC. Translation: CASRSGNYGYTF.

This clone was detected only a few times. The chain couples TRBV5-8 to TRBJ1-1; TRBD1 matches at 7 bases. Trimming at V came to 1 base and at J to 6 bases, leaving 6 bases not matched to a gene. The germline CDR1 and CDR2 sequences are SGHTS and YDEGEE. CDR3 size: 14 residues. As DNA, the CDR3 is TGTGCCAGCAGCTTGACAGGGGAGGTTCCTGAAGCTTTCTTT. Amino acids: CASSLTGEVPEAFF.

About this clone itself: Other DNA sequences in the same sample also yield this CDR3. J is TRBJ1-1 and V is TRBV27; D is undetermined. CDR1 is MNHEY, CDR2 SMNVEV, per germline (reference sequence). Between the trimmed V and J ends, which lost 3 bases and 0 bases, there was a span of 11 bases. The CDR3 is 15 amino acids. This chain's CDR3 is CASSFSEDLNTEAFF. The CDR3 DNA is TGTGCCAGCAGTTTTTCCGAGGATTTGAACACTGAAGCTTTCTTT.

The rearrangement links TRBV5-1 to TRBJ1-1; the D is unclear. Deletions cut 0 bases from V and 10 bases from J, with 13 bases between. The CDR3 has 13 residues. Germline lookup yields CDR1 SGHRS and CDR2 YFSETQ. CDR3 nucleotide sequence: TGCGCCAGCAGCTTGGCTGTCCCCTCGGGAGCTTTCTTT. Translated: CASSLAVPSGAFF.

The chain links TRBV4-3 to TRBJ2-1, with 7 nucleotides matching TRBD1. This CDR3 has 15 residues. Germline V lookup: CDR1 LGHNA, CDR2 YSLEER. The trim removed 4 bases at V and 3 bases at J, leaving 6 bases unmatched. The CDR3 nucleotides read TGCGCCAGCAGCCTATACTGGGACAGCTACAATGAGCAGTTCTTC. This translates into CASSLYWDSYNEQFF.

V gene TRBV5-4 combines with J gene TRBJ2-5; 7 bases line up with TRBD2. The J call is in doubt because the DNA end fits TRBJ2-7 better. Germline values: CDR1 SGHNT, CDR2 YYREEE (reference sequence). The CDR3 length is 13 residues. The CDR3 reads CASSLGTRSEQYF. DNA for the CDR3: TGTGCCAGCAGCTTGGGGACTAGATCCGAGCAGTACTTC.

This clone was counted a few times. V and J are TRBV7-9 and TRBJ1-4, with D unresolved. The length of the CDR3 is 14 residues. V lost 4 bases and J lost 8, with 14 bases in between. From germline, CDR1 is SEHNR and CDR2 FQNEAQ (reference sequence). The CDR3 here is CASSSEITREKLFF. CDR3 sequence (DNA): TGTGCCAGCAGCTCGGAGATTACAAGAGAAAAACTGTTTTTT.

CDR3: CASPGLAGGDNEQFF. The CDR3 coding sequence is TGTGCCAGCCCGGGACTAGCGGGGGGGGACAATGAGCAGTTCTTC. V usage is TRBV19 and J usage is TRBJ2-1; TRBD2 matches 16 bases. The CDR3 is 15 residues long. Germline trimming cut 9 bases from V and 5 bases from J; bases unmatched to any gene: 4. Germline values: CDR1 LNHDA, CDR2 SQIVND (reference sequence).

This chain links TRBV29-1 with TRBJ2-5, with 11 positions matching TRBD2. Germline values: CDR1 SQVTM, CDR2 ANQGSEA. The CDR3 contains 19 residues. V lost 0 bases to trimming and J lost 5 bases; unmatched junction nucleotides: 17. For the CDR3, the DNA is TGCAGCGTTGAAGATCCGGCTAGCGGGGGGCCCAGCGGGCGGGAGACCCAGTACTTC. Residues: CSVEDPASGGPSGRETQYF.

The V and J genes are TRBV19 and TRBJ1-6; 8 nucleotides agree with TRBD1. This CDR3 is built from 12 residues. After removal of 10 bases from V and 7 bases from J, the junction contained 3 bases not matched to a gene. Germline V lookup: CDR1 LNHDA, CDR2 SQIVND (reference sequence). CDR3 protein: CATGQGNSPLHF. CDR3 sequence (DNA): TGTGCCACCGGACAGGGAAATTCACCCCTCCACTTT.

This clone was detected only once. The chain recombines TRBV6-4 with TRBJ2-3; TRBD1 agrees at 10 bases. Germline CDR1 and CDR2: MRHNA and SNTAGT. The CDR3 consists of 16 residues. With 6 bases clipped from V and 2 bases from J, the junction kept 8 bases outside the gene matches. The CDR3 bases are TGTGCCAGCAGCCCCCAGGGGACAGGGGTCACAGATACGCAGTATTTT. Its protein product is CASSPQGTGVTDTQYF.